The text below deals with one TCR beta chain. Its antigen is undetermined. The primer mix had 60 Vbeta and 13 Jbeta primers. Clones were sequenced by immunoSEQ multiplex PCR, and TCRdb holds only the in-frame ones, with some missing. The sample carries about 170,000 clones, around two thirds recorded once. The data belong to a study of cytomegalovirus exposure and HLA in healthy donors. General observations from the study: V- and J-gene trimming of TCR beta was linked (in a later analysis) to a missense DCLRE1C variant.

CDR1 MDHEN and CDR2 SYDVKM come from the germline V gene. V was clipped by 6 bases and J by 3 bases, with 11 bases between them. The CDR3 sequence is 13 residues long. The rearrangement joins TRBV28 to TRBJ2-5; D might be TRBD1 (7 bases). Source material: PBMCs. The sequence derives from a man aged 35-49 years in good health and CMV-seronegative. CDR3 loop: CASSQGGEETQYF. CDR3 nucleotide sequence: TGTGCCAGCAGCCAGGGGGGAGAAGAGACCCAGTACTTC.